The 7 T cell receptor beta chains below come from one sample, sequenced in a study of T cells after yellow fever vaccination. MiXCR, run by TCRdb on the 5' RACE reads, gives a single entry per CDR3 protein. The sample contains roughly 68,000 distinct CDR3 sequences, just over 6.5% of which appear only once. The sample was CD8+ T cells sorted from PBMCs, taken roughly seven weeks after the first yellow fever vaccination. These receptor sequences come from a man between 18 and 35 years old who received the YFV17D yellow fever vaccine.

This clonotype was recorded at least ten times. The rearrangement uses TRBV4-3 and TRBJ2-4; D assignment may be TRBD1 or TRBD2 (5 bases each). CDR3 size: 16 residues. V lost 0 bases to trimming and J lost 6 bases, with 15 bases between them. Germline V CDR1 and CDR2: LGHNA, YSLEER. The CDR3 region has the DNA TGCGCCAGCAGCCAAGATTTTAGTGGGGGATTAAACATTCAGTACTTC. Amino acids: CASSQDFSGGLNIQYF.

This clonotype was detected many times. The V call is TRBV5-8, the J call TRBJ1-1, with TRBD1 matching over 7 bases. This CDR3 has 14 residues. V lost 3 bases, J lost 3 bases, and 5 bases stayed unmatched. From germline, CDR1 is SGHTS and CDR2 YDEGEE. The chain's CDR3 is CASSSGGGDTEAFF. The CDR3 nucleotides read TGTGCCAGCAGCTCAGGGGGTGGGGACACTGAAGCTTTCTTT.

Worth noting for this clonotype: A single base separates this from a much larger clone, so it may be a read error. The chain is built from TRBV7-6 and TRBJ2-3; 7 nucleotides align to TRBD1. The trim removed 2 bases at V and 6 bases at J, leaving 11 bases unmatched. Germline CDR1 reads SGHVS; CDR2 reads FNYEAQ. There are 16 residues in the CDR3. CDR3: CASSLMGQWSPDTQYF. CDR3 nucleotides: TGTGCCAGCAGCTTAATGGGACAGTGGTCCCCGGATACGCAGTATTTT.

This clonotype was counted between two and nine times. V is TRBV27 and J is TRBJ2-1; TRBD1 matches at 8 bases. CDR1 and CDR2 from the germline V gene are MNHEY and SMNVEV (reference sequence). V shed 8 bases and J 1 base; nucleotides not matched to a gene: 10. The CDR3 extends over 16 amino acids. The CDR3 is CASAILTGGSYNEQFF. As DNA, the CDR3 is TGTGCCAGCGCGATCCTAACAGGGGGTTCCTACAATGAGCAGTTCTTC.

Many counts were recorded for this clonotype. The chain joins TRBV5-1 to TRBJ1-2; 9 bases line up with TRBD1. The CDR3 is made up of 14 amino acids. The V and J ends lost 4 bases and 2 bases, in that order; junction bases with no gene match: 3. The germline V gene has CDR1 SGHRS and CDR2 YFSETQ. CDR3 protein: CASSPQGANYGYTF. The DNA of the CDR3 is TGCGCCAGCAGCCCACAGGGGGCGAACTATGGCTACACCTTC.

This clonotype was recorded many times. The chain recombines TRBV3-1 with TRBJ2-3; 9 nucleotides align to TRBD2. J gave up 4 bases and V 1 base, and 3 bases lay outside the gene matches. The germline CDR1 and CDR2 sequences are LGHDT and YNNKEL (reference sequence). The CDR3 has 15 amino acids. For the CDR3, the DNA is TGTGCCAGCAGCCAAGGGACTAGCGAAGCAGATACGCAGTATTTT. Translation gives CASSQGTSEADTQYF.

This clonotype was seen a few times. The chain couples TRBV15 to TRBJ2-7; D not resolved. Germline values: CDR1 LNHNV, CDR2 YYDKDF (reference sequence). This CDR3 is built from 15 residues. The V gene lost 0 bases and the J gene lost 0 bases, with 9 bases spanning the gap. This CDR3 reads CATSRDRYSSYEQYF. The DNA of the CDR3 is TGTGCCACCAGCAGAGATAGGTACAGCTCCTACGAGCAGTACTTC.